The next 32 T cell receptor beta chains were all read from a single sample in a study of T cell responses to AZD1222 COVID-19 vaccine. The repertoire was sequenced with immunoSEQ multiplex PCR; TCRdb's copy has only in-frame clones and lacks some. The sample lists some 84,000 clones, 75% to 90% occurring once. Sample: peripheral blood, taken on day 0 of AZD1222 vaccination. All receptors come from an adult in good health.

The chain recombines TRBV6-5 with TRBJ1-3; no clear D. This CDR3 is 14 amino acids long. Between the trimmed V and J ends, which lost 6 bases and 0 bases, there was a span of 9 bases. Germline V CDR1 and CDR2: MNHEY, SVGAGI. In nucleotides, the CDR3 is TGTGCCAGCAGCGACCATATCTCTGGAAACACCATATATTTT. It yields the protein CASSDHISGNTIYF.

This clone appeared once. The chain combines TRBV20-1 with TRBJ1-2; D uncertain. The CDR3 contains 10 residues. Between the trimmed V and J ends, which lost 6 bases and 6 bases, there was a span of 8 bases. The V gene's germline CDR1 is DFQATT and CDR2 SNEGSKA (reference sequence). CDR3 in DNA: TGCAGTGCCGCGCGGGATGGCTACACCTTC. This encodes CSAARDGYTF.

In this sample, this clone turned up a few times. This chain joins TRBV5-1 and TRBJ1-1; D is possibly TRBD1 (6 bases). Per the germline V gene, CDR1 is SGHRS and CDR2 is YFSETQ. The CDR3 spans 17 residues. V shed 0 bases and J shed 0 bases, with 15 bases lying between them. CDR3 sequence reads: CASSLGGLSIMNTEAFF. The CDR3 region has the DNA TGCGCCAGCAGCTTGGGGGGGCTGTCCATCATGAACACTGAAGCTTTCTTT.

The chain uses TRBV28 and TRBJ1-5; 7 bases map to TRBD1. CDR1 is MDHEN and CDR2 is SYDVKM in the germline V gene. Unmatched junction bases numbered 9, after V lost 8 bases and J lost 2 bases. This CDR3 spans 15 amino acids. CDR3 DNA: TGTGCCAGCGGCACGGGACAGATAGGCAATCAGCCCCAGCATTTT. It yields the protein CASGTGQIGNQPQHF.

The gene calls are TRBV28 and TRBJ2-5, with TRBD2 matching 7 bases. Looked up from germline, CDR1 is MDHEN and CDR2 is SYDVKM. CDR3 length equals 15 residues. V trimming: 5 bases; J trimming: 2 bases; junction bases outside the gene matches: 8. The CDR3 nucleotides are TGTGCCAGCAGTCAGAGCGGGATGGGGCAAGAGACCCAGTACTTC. It translates to CASSQSGMGQETQYF.

The gene calls are TRBV11-2 and TRBJ2-3; TRBD2 matches at 13 bases. This CDR3 spans 15 amino acids. V lost 5 bases, J lost 6 bases, and 5 bases stayed unmatched. Germline V lookup: CDR1 SGHAT, CDR2 FQNNGV. The CDR3 coding sequence is TGTGCCAGCAGCCAGACTAGCGGGAGGTCTGATACGCAGTATTTT. This gives the protein CASSQTSGRSDTQYF.

The V and J genes are TRBV19 and TRBJ1-2, with no clear D. The V gene lost 4 bases and the J gene lost 4 bases, with 16 bases spanning the gap. This CDR3 is 15 amino acids long. Germline V gene data show CDR1 as LNHDA and CDR2 as SQIVND (reference sequence). Here the CDR3 reads CASSRVDREGYGYTF. The CDR3 coding sequence is TGTGCCAGTAGTAGGGTGGACCGCGAGGGCTATGGCTACACCTTC.

As regards this clone: This sample includes further DNA sequences coding for the same CDR3. This chain's CDR3 is CASSLQTGSGANVLTF. The CDR3 region has the DNA TGTGCCAGCTCACTACAGACAGGGTCTGGGGCCAACGTCCTGACTTTC. V is TRBV18 and J is TRBJ2-6; 7 nucleotides line up with TRBD1. V was clipped by 4 bases and J by 1 base; unmatched bases: 4. The CDR3 runs to 16 residues. Germline V gene data show CDR1 as KGHSH and CDR2 as LQKENI.

CDR3 DNA: TGTGCCAGCAACCAATGGAAGGGCGGGTACTACGAGCAGTACTTC. Translating it yields CASNQWKGGYYEQYF. The J gene is TRBJ2-7, the V gene TRBV6-5, with D possibly TRBD2 on 5 matching bases. CDR3 length: 15 amino acids. V was pared by 7 bases and J by 3 bases, with 19 bases between. Per the germline V gene, CDR1 is MNHEY and CDR2 is SVGAGI.

This clone appeared a single time. J is TRBJ1-5 and V is TRBV2, with unresolved D. This CDR3 comprises 13 residues. The germline CDR1 and CDR2 sequences are SNHLY and FYNNEI. Deletions cut 1 base from V and 7 bases from J, with 8 bases between. For the CDR3, the DNA is TGTGCCAGCAGTGAAGAGGGCGGACAGCCCCAGCATTTT. It encodes CASSEEGGQPQHF. Full variable domain (missing parts from reference TRBV2 and TRBJ1-5): EPEVTQTPSHQVTQMGQEVILRCVPISNHLYFYWYRQILGQKVEFLVSFYNNEISEKSEIFDDQFSVERPDGSNFTLKIRSTKLEDSAMYFCASSEEGGQPQHFGDGTRLSIL.

Here the CDR3 reads CAISESSDEQYF. The CDR3 DNA sequence: TGTGCCATCAGTGAGTCGTCGGACGAGCAGTACTTC. The chain joins TRBV10-3 to TRBJ2-7; D is uncertain. The CDR3 consists of 12 residues. V lost 0 bases, J lost 5 bases, and 5 bases lay in between. CDR1 is ENHRY and CDR2 is SYGVKD in the germline V gene.

The J gene is TRBJ1-2, the V gene TRBV6-5, with 7 bases fitting TRBD1. The CDR3 length is 13 residues. CDR1 MNHEY and CDR2 SVGAGI come from the germline V gene. Trimming took 6 bases from V and 3 from J; bases not matched to a gene: 4. CDR3 residues: CASRTTGDYGYTF. The CDR3 bases are TGTGCCAGCAGGACCACAGGGGACTATGGCTACACCTTC.

This clone was seen only once. This rearrangement joins TRBV28 to TRBJ1-1; 7 nucleotides line up with TRBD1. V shed 6 bases, J shed 1 base, and the junction held 8 bases outside the gene matches. This CDR3 has 15 residues. CDR1 and CDR2 from the germline V gene are MDHEN and SYDVKM. The CDR3 spells CASSPGDSTNTEAFF. CDR3 bases: TGTGCCAGCAGCCCGGGGGACAGCACGAACACTGAAGCTTTCTTT.

This clone was seen repeatedly, ten times or more. The chain's CDR3 is CASSLRSGGSSYNSPLHF. As DNA, the CDR3 is TGTGCCAGCAGCTTACGAAGCGGCGGGAGCTCCTATAATTCACCCCTCCACTTT. The J gene is TRBJ1-6, the V gene TRBV11-2, with D hard to call. The CDR3 contains 18 residues. The germline V gene has CDR1 SGHAT and CDR2 FQNNGV. V was pared by 2 bases and J by 0 bases, with 14 bases between.

This clone was seen a single time. This chain links TRBV6-5 with TRBJ2-6; maybe TRBD2 (5 bases). The germline gives CDR1 MNHEY, CDR2 SVGAGI. V was clipped by 7 bases and J by 2 bases, with 9 bases between them. The CDR3 has 14 residues. Here the CDR3 reads CASTKGAGANVLTF. Written as DNA, the CDR3 is TGTGCCAGCACAAAGGGAGCTGGGGCCAACGTCCTGACTTTC.

This chain joins TRBV5-1 and TRBJ2-1; weak D call: TRBD1 (6 bases). The CDR3 has 15 amino acids. V was shortened by 3 bases and J by 7 bases, with 17 bases between the two germline ends. CDR1 is SGHRS, CDR2 YFSETQ, per germline. The CDR3 DNA sequence: TGCGCCAGCAGCTCGACTCTCGGACAGAGGAATGAGCAGTTCTTC. Amino acid sequence: CASSSTLGQRNEQFF.

In this sample, this clone turned up a few times. The V and J genes are TRBV13 and TRBJ1-1; D remains ambiguous. Trimming removed 0 bases at V and 1 base at J, with 6 bases between. CDR3 size: 14 residues. The germline CDR1 and CDR2 sequences are PRHDT and FYEKMQ (reference sequence). CDR3 DNA sequence: TGTGCCAGCAGCTTAGGCACCAGGAACACTGAAGCTTTCTTT. As protein: CASSLGTRNTEAFF. The whole variable domain, remainder taken from reference TRBV13 and TRBJ1-1, is AAGVIQSPRHLIKEKRETATLKCYPIPRHDTVYWYQQGPGQDPQFLISFYEKMQSDKGSIPDRFSAQQFSDYHSELNMSSLELGDSALYFCASSLGTRNTEAFFGQGTRLTVV.

This clone occurred once. CDR3 amino acids: CSARAGDGYTF. In nucleotides, the CDR3 is TGCAGTGCTCGCGCAGGGGATGGCTACACCTTC. This sequence joins TRBV20-1 and TRBJ1-2, with D possibly being TRBD1 (6 bases). The CDR3 spans 11 residues. V was trimmed by 5 bases and J by 6 bases, leaving 10 bases between them. The V gene's germline CDR1 is DFQATT and CDR2 SNEGSKA (reference sequence).

This clone was counted only a few times. The chain employs TRBV4-1 and TRBJ1-6, with 7 bases that match TRBD1. Trimming cost V 4 bases and J 8 bases; bases outside gene matches: 11. Germline V lookup: CDR1 MGHRA, CDR2 YSYEKL. The CDR3 totals 16 residues. Here the CDR3 reads CASSRGTGAGDSPLHF. DNA for the CDR3: TGCGCCAGCAGCCGCGGAACAGGGGCGGGTGATTCACCCCTCCACTTT.

V usage is TRBV19 and J usage is TRBJ1-2, with 8 nucleotides matching TRBD1. Trimming at V came to 3 bases and at J to 13 bases, leaving 16 bases not matched to a gene. Per germline, CDR1 LNHDA and CDR2 SQIVND (reference sequence). The CDR3 length is 15 residues. The CDR3, as DNA: TGTGCCAGTAGTATTGGGGCCGACAGGGGCGCTAGAATCACCTTC. Translating it yields CASSIGADRGARITF.

The chain uses TRBV10-3 and TRBJ1-2; D unresolved. V dropped 4 bases and J dropped 3 bases, with 12 bases sitting between them. This CDR3 contains 14 residues. CDR1 and CDR2 (germline): ENHRY, SYGVKD. CDR3 nucleotide sequence: TGTGCCATCAGTGGTGGAGCTCGACACTATGGCTACACCTTC. It codes for CAISGGARHYGYTF.

This sequence joins TRBV7-9 and TRBJ1-3; tentative D call: TRBD1 (6 bases). This CDR3 region has 19 residues. The ends were cut back, 1 base at V and 1 base at J, with 20 bases in the middle. The V gene's germline CDR1 is SEHNR and CDR2 FQNEAQ (reference sequence). This CDR3 is CASSLDRIGGARSGNTIYF. DNA of the CDR3: TGTGCCAGCAGCTTAGATCGGATCGGGGGGGCGCGATCTGGAAACACCATATATTTT.

CDR3 amino acids: CASSIRRRPGGYTF. The CDR3 bases are TGTGCCAGTAGCATTCGGCGGCGTCCTGGCGGCTACACCTTC. This chain joins TRBV19 and TRBJ1-2, with no clear D. With 6 bases removed from V and 8 bases from J, the gap between germline ends came to 19 bases. The length of the CDR3 is 14 residues. Germline V gene lookup returns CDR1 LNHDA and CDR2 SQIVND (reference sequence).

This clone was recorded once. The V call is TRBV5-4, the J call TRBJ2-3; the match to TRBD2 covers 10 bases. There are 16 residues in the CDR3. The germline V gene has CDR1 SGHNT and CDR2 YYREEE (reference sequence). V was clipped by 7 bases and J by 9 bases; unmatched bases: 17. The CDR3 region has the DNA TGTGCCAGCTCTCTGGGGGCTAGCGGGAGTAGAGACACGCAGTATTTT. The encoded protein is CASSLGASGSRDTQYF.

The chain is built from TRBV5-6 and TRBJ2-5; D is unresolved. The germline V gene has CDR1 SGHDT and CDR2 YYEEEE. V lost 3 bases and J 3 bases, leaving 9 bases between the germline ends. CDR3 length equals 13 residues. The CDR3 loop reads CASSYRVKETQYF. CDR3 nucleotide sequence: TGTGCCAGCAGCTATAGGGTAAAAGAGACCCAGTACTTC.

The chain recombines TRBV28 with TRBJ2-7, with D uncertain. Looked up from germline, CDR1 is MDHEN and CDR2 is SYDVKM. V lost 2 bases to trimming and J lost 8 bases, with 7 bases between them. The CDR3 runs 11 residues. The CDR3 reads CASSLTNKQYF. CDR3 coding DNA: TGTGCCAGCAGTTTAACAAACAAGCAGTACTTC.

The rearrangement links TRBV4-1 to TRBJ1-2; 7 bases map to TRBD1. V lost 1 base, J lost 7 bases, and 0 bases stayed unmatched. Germline V gene lookup returns CDR1 MGHRA and CDR2 YSYEKL. The CDR3 extends over 12 amino acids. In DNA form, the CDR3 reads TGCGCCAGCAGCCAAGCAGGGGGTGGCTACACCTTC. This codes for CASSQAGGGYTF.

V is TRBV5-4 and J is TRBJ1-1, with D uncertain. Germline V gene lookup returns CDR1 SGHNT and CDR2 YYREEE (reference sequence). This CDR3 has 16 amino acids. V was clipped by 4 bases and J by 0 bases, with 16 bases between them. The CDR3 nucleotides read TGTGCCAGCAGCAACTTAGAGGGAACGATGAACACTGAAGCTTTCTTT. Protein sequence: CASSNLEGTMNTEAFF.

The CDR3 DNA sequence: TGTGCCAGCAGCTTGGCGGAGCGGGCATCTGAAGCTTTCTTT. Its protein product is CASSLAERASEAFF. The chain uses TRBV5-6 and TRBJ1-1, with D unresolved. V was trimmed by 0 bases and J by 6 bases, leaving 12 bases between them. CDR1 and CDR2 (germline): SGHDT, YYEEEE. The length of the CDR3 is 14 residues.

The CDR3 reads CASSDPRTRCTYEQYF. In DNA, the CDR3 is TGTGCCAGCAGTGACCCCAGGACTAGATGTACCTACGAGCAGTACTTC. The chain employs TRBV6-4 and TRBJ2-7, with 7 positions matching TRBD2. The J segment lost 2 bases and the V segment lost 2 bases, leaving 9 bases of the junction unmatched. Germline V lookup: CDR1 MRHNA, CDR2 SNTAGT. This CDR3 is built from 16 residues.

This CDR3 reads CASSPRDFSSGELFF. The CDR3 region has the DNA TGTGCCAGCAGCCCGAGGGACTTTTCTTCCGGGGAGCTGTTTTTT. V gene TRBV9 combines with J gene TRBJ2-2; the D gene is possibly TRBD2 (6 bases). The CDR3 is 15 residues long. Trimming took off 4 bases at V and 6 bases at J, with 16 bases between the two ends. Germline V lookup: CDR1 SGDLS, CDR2 YYNGEE.

V is TRBV11-2 and J is TRBJ2-1, with 9 bases aligning to TRBD2. This CDR3 has 16 amino acids. After removal of 2 bases from V and 5 bases from J, the junction contained 7 bases not matched to a gene. Germline V gene sequence: CDR1 SGHAT, CDR2 FQNNGV. The CDR3 is CASSLRSSGDHNEQFF. The CDR3 DNA sequence: TGTGCCAGCAGCTTAAGGTCTAGCGGGGACCACAATGAGCAGTTCTTC.